The entry below gives a single T cell receptor (beta chain) sequence along with its context. Its antigen is still unknown. This sample was included in a study of cytomegalovirus exposure and HLA in healthy donors. The CDR3 is 12 amino acids. The V end was cut by 6 bases, the J end by 8 bases, with 14 bases between. Germline lookup yields CDR1 MNHEY and CDR2 SVGAGI. Researchers ran the PCR with 60 Vbeta and 13 Jbeta primers. The protocol was immunoSEQ multiplex PCR, while the TCRdb copy is restricted to in-frame clones and leaves out a portion. The sample yields about 130,000 clones, around 81% seen once. Study-level findings and limits: Reported performance of the classifier showed diagnosis of cytomegalovirus status with high specificity and sensitivity. It was assumed in the presence/absence analyses that sequencing depth was roughly uniform across donors.

This TCR derives from a man younger than 35 in good health and CMV-seronegative. V gene TRBV6-5 combines with J gene TRBJ2-7; maybe TRBD2 (6 bases). The sample consisted of PBMCs. The CDR3 reads CASSRRDLKQYF. The CDR3 region has the DNA TGTGCCAGCAGCCGCCGGGACTTAAAGCAGTACTTC.